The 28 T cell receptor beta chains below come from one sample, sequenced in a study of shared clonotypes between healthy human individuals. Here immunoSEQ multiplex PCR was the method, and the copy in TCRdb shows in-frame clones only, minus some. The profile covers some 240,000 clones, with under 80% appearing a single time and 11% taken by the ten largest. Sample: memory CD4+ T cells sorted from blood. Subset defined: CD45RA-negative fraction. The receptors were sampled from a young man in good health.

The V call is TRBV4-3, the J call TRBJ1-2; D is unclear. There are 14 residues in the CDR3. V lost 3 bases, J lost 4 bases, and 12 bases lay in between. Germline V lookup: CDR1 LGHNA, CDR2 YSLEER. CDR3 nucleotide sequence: TGCGCCAGCAGCCACGATCTTCACTTCTATGGCTACACCTTC. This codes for CASSHDLHFYGYTF.

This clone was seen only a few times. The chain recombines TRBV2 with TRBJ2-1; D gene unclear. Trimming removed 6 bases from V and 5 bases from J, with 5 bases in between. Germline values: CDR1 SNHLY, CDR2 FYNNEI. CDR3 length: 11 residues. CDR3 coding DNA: TGTGCCAGCAGGGTCAACAATGAGCAGTTCTTC. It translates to CASRVNNEQFF.

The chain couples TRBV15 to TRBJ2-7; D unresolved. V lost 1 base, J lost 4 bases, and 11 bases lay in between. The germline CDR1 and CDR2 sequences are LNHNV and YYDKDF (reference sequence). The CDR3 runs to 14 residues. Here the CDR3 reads CATSRVSGVYEQYF. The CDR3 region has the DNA TGTGCCACCAGCAGAGTCTCCGGCGTTTACGAGCAGTACTTC.

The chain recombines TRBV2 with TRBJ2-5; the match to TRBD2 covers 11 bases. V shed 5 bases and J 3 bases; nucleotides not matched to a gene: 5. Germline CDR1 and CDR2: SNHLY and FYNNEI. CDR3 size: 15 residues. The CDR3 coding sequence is TGTGCCAGCAGTAGAACTAGCGGGAGTGAAGAGACCCAGTACTTC. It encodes CASSRTSGSEETQYF.

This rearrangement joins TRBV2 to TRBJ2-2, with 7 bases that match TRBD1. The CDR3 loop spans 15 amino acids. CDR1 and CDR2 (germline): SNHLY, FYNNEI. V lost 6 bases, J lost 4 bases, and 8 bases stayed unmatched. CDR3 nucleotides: TGTGCCAGCAGGTTGGGGACAGTCCCCACCGGGGAGCTGTTTTTT. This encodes CASRLGTVPTGELFF.

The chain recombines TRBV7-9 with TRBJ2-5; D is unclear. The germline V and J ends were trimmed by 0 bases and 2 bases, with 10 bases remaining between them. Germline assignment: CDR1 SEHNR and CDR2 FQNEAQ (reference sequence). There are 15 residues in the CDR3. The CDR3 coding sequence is TGTGCCAGCAGCTTAGCGCCAAGGGAACAAGAGACCCAGTACTTC. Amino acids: CASSLAPREQETQYF.

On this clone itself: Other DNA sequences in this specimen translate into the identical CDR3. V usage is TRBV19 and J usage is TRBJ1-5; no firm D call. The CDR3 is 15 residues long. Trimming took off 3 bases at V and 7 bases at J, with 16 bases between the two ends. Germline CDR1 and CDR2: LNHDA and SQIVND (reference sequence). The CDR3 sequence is CASSIIRGLGQPQHF. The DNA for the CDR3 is TGTGCCAGTAGTATTATCCGGGGATTGGGGCAGCCCCAGCATTTT. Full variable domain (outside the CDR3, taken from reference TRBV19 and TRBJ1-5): DGGITQSPKYLFRKEGQNVTLSCEQNLNHDAMYWYRQDPGQGLRLIYYSQIVNDFQKGDIAEGYSVSREKKESFPLTVTSAQKNPTAFYLCASSIIRGLGQPQHFGDGTRLSIL.

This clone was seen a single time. CDR3 in amino acids: CAGGQVRSEQFF. CDR3 coding DNA: TGTGCCGGGGGGCAGGTTCGAAGTGAGCAGTTCTTC. This sequence joins TRBV7-2 and TRBJ2-1; D possibly matches TRBD1 or TRBD2 (6 bases each). Looked up from germline, CDR1 is SGHTA and CDR2 is FQGNSA. The CDR3 sequence is 12 residues long. V lost 11 bases, J lost 9 bases, and 17 bases lay in between. The complete variable domain, with remaining parts taken from reference TRBV7-2 and TRBJ2-1, reads GAGVSQSPSNKVTEKGKDVELRCDPISGHTALYWYRQSLGQGLEFLIYFQGNSAPDKSGLPSDRFSAERTGGSVSTLTIQRTQQEDSAVYLCAGGQVRSEQFFGPGTRLTVL.

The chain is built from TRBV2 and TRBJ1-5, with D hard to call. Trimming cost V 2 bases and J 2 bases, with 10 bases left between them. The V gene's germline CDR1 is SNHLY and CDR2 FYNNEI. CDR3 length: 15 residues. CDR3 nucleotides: TGTGCCAGCAGTGAATTGCTCGGGGGCAATCAGCCCCAGCATTTT. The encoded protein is CASSELLGGNQPQHF.

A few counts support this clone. This chain's CDR3 is CASSRAGKGLGQFF. The CDR3 nucleotides are TGTGCCAGCAGCCGAGCGGGAAAAGGACTTGGGCAGTTCTTC. V usage is TRBV7-2 and J usage is TRBJ2-1, with 7 bases identical to TRBD2. Per the germline V gene, CDR1 is SGHTA and CDR2 is FQGNSA. The CDR3 is 14 residues long. After removal of 5 bases from V and 12 bases from J, the junction contained 13 bases not matched to a gene.

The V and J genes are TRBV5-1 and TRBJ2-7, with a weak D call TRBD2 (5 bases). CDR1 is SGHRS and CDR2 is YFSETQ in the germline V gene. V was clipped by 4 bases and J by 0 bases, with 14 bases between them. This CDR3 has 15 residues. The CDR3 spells CASSQRFEGSYEQYF. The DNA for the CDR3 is TGCGCCAGCAGCCAACGATTCGAGGGCTCCTACGAGCAGTACTTC.

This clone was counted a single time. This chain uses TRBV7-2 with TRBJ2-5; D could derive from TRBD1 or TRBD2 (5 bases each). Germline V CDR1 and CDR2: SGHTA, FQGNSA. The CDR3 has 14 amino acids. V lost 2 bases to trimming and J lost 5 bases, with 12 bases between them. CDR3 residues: CASSLWGNGETQYF. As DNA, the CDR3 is TGTGCCAGCAGCTTATGGGGGAACGGGGAGACCCAGTACTTC. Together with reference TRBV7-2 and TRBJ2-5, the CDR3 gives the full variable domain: GAGVSQSPSNKVTEKGKDVELRCDPISGHTALYWYRQSLGQGLEFLIYFQGNSAPDKSGLPSDRFSAERTGGSVSTLTIQRTQQEDSAVYLCASSLWGNGETQYFGPGTRLLVL.

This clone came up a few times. The CDR3 DNA reads TGCGCCAGCAGTTCGGGACACGGAAACACCATATATTTT. Translating gives CASSSGHGNTIYF. The chain employs TRBV5-1 and TRBJ1-3; TRBD1 might be the D (6 bases). CDR1 and CDR2 from the germline V gene are SGHRS and YFSETQ. V was clipped by 5 bases and J by 4 bases, with 10 bases between them. This CDR3 has 13 residues. The complete variable domain, with remaining parts taken from reference TRBV5-1 and TRBJ1-3, reads KAGVTQTPRYLIKTRGQQVTLSCSPISGHRSVSWYQQTPGQGLQFLFEYFSETQRNKGNFPGRFSGRQFSNSRSEMNVSTLELGDSALYLCASSSGHGNTIYFGEGSWLTVV.

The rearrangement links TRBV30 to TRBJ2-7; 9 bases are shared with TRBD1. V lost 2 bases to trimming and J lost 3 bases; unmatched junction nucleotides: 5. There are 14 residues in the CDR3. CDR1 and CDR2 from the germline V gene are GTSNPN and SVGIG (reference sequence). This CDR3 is CAWSRDRGNYEQYF. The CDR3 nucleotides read TGTGCCTGGAGTCGAGACAGGGGGAACTACGAGCAGTACTTC.

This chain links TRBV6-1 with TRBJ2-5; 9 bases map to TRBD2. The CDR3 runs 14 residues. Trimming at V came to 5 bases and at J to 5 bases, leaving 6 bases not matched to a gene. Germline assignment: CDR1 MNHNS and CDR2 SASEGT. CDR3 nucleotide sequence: TGTGCCAGCAGTTCTAGCGGGACGGGGGAGACCCAGTACTTC. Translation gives CASSSSGTGETQYF.

The CDR3 DNA sequence: TGTGCCTGGAGCGGGGCCAGGGCGGTGAGGACAGATACGCAGTATTTT. Translation gives CAWSGARAVRTDTQYF. The rearrangement uses TRBV30 and TRBJ2-3; D possibly uses TRBD1 or TRBD2 (5 bases each). CDR1 and CDR2 (germline): GTSNPN, SVGIG (reference sequence). The V and J ends lost 3 bases and 3 bases respectively, with 19 bases between them. The CDR3 consists of 16 residues.

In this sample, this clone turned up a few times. The CDR3 is CASSSLGNGYTF. The CDR3 coding sequence is TGTGCCAGCAGCTCCCTTGGTAATGGCTACACCTTC. The chain has TRBV11-3 and TRBJ1-2; D gene ambiguous. CDR3 length equals 12 residues. The germline V and J ends were trimmed by 4 bases and 6 bases, with 9 bases remaining between them. CDR1 is SGHNT and CDR2 is YENEEA in the germline V gene.

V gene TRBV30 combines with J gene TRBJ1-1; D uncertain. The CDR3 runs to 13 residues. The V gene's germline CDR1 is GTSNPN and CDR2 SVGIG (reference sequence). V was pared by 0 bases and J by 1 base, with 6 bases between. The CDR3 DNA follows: TGTGCCTGGAGTGTACTCAGGAACACTGAAGCTTTCTTT. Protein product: CAWSVLRNTEAFF.

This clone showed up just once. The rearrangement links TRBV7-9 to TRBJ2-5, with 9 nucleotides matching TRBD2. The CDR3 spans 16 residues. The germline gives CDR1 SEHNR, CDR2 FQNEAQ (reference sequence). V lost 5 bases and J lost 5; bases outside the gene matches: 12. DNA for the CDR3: TGTGCCAGCAGCCGGGGCGGTAGCGGGAGATCGGAGACCCAGTACTTC. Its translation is CASSRGGSGRSETQYF.

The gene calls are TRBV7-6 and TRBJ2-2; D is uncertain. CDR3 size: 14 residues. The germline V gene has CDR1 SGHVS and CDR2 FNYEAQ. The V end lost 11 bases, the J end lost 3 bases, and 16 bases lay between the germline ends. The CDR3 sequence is CASRRNGYTGELFF. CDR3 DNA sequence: TGTGCCTCGCGCCGCAACGGATACACCGGGGAGCTGTTTTTT.

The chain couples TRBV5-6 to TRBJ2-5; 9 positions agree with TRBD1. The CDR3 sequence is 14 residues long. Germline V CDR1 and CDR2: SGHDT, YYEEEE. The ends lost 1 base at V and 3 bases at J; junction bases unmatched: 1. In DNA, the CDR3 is TGTGCCAGCAGCTTGAGGGACAGGGAAGAGACCCAGTACTTC. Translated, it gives CASSLRDREETQYF.

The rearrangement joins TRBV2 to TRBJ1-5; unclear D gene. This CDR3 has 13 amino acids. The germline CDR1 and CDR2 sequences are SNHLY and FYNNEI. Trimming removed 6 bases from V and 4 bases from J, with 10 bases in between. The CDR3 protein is CASRRDPNQPQHF. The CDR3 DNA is TGTGCCAGCAGGAGGGATCCGAATCAGCCCCAGCATTTT. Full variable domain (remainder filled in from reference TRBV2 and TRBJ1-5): EPEVTQTPSHQVTQMGQEVILRCVPISNHLYFYWYRQILGQKVEFLVSFYNNEISEKSEIFDDQFSVERPDGSNFTLKIRSTKLEDSAMYFCASRRDPNQPQHFGDGTRLSIL.

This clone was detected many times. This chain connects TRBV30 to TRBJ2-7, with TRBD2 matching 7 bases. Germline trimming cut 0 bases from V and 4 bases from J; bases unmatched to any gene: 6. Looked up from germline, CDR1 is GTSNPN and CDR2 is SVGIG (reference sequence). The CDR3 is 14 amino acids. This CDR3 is CAWSVPSGPYEQYF. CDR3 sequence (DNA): TGTGCCTGGAGTGTACCTAGCGGACCTTACGAGCAGTACTTC.

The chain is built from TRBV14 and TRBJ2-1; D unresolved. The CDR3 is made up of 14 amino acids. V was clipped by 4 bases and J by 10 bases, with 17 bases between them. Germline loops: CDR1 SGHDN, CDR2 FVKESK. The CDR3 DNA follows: TGTGCCAGCAGCCCCCGTCTCGGTGCTAACGAGCAGTTCTTC. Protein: CASSPRLGANEQFF.

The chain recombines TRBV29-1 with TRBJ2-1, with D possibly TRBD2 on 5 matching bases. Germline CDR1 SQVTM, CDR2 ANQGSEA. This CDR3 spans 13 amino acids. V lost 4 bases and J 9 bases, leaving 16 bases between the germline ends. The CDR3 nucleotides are TGCAGCGTTGGGACTCAAGGGATCCCTGAGCAGTTCTTC. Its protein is CSVGTQGIPEQFF.

The CDR3 DNA reads as TGTGCCAGCAGCTCCGGGACTAGCGGGAGGTGGGGTGAGCAGTTCTTC. This sequence encodes CASSSGTSGRWGEQFF. This chain joins TRBV7-6 and TRBJ2-1; 15 bases match TRBD2. The J segment lost 9 bases and the V segment lost 4 bases, leaving 7 bases of the junction unmatched. Germline lookup yields CDR1 SGHVS and CDR2 FNYEAQ. The CDR3 is 16 amino acids.

CDR3 amino acids: CASSARGGLNQPQHF. DNA of the CDR3: TGTGCCAGCAGTGCCCGCGGGGGCCTCAATCAGCCCCAGCATTTT. The V call is TRBV28, the J call TRBJ1-5; D is perhaps TRBD1 (6 bases). Deletions cut 5 bases from V and 3 bases from J, with 14 bases between. The V gene's germline CDR1 is MDHEN and CDR2 SYDVKM. This CDR3 is built from 15 residues.

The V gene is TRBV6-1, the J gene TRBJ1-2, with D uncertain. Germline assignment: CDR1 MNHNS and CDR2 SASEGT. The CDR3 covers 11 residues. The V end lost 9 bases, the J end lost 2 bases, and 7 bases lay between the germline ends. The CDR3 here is CASNGNYGYTF. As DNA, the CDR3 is TGTGCCAGTAACGGAAACTATGGCTACACCTTC.